The sequence of this T cell receptor beta chain was determined in a study of blood T cell repertoires in COVID-19. Looking at the study overall: Samples taken during acute and convalescent COVID-19 were collected in the United States, Italy and Spain.

Individuals drawn from under 30 US areas were roughly 18 to 100 years old. Participants' reported clinical history set cohort assignment. All recovered Cohort 3 donors got two negative PCRs, got clearance, or saw symptom resolution. In germline, CDR1 is SGHTA, CDR2 FQGNSA. V dropped 5 bases and J dropped 1 base, with 11 bases sitting between them. This CDR3 has 14 residues. Data came from immunoSEQ multiplex PCR; TCRdb stores just in-frame clones and leaves some out. The table lists some 200,000 clones, roughly four fifths of them singletons, with 7.5% to 10% in the top ten. Material for sequencing was PBMCs or T cells enriched from blood (not recorded which). This TCR came from a man aged 35 to 55 who had recovered from COVID-19. The J gene is TRBJ1-1, the V gene TRBV7-2; D call uncertain. The DNA for the CDR3 is TGTGCCAGCAGCCCCCGGGAGAGGAACACTGAAGCTTTCTTT. Translating gives CASSPRERNTEAFF.